A single sample is the source of the 30 T cell receptor beta chains below, sequenced in a study of CD8 T cells in ankylosing spondylitis. Overall study results and limits: Characteristic, it appeared, of ankylosing spondylitis blood was a TCR beta motif of eight highly homologous variants.

From the 5' RACE reads, TCRdb called clonotypes with MiXCR, one entry per CDR3 protein. Of about 500,000 distinct CDR3 sequences listed, about 12% were seen once; the top ten hold under 7.5%. What these receptors recognize is not known. Sequenced sample: blood, either unsorted or a sorted T cell fraction (not recorded which). These receptor sequences come from a male donor with ankylosing spondylitis.

The V gene is TRBV10-2, the J gene TRBJ1-5, with no clear D. The germline V gene has CDR1 WSHSY and CDR2 SAAADI. The V end was cut by 6 bases, the J end by 3 bases, with 12 bases between. CDR3 length: 14 residues. In DNA, the CDR3 is TGCGCCAGCAGACATGGAGGGAACAATCAGCCCCAGCATTTT. This translates into CASRHGGNNQPQHF.

The V gene is TRBV20-1, the J gene TRBJ1-5; D unclear. Germline-derived CDR1 and CDR2 are DFQATT and SNEGSKA (reference sequence). Trimming removed 5 bases at V and 3 bases at J, with 8 bases between. This CDR3 comprises 12 residues. The CDR3: CSARIPNQPQHF. The CDR3 DNA follows: TGCAGTGCTCGTATCCCCAATCAGCCCCAGCATTTT.

In its sample, this clonotype was seen a few times. The chain couples TRBV3-1 to TRBJ2-3; D is unresolved. V was pared by 4 bases and J by 1 base, with 12 bases between. The CDR3 is 15 residues long. Germline CDR1 and CDR2: LGHDT and YNNKEL (reference sequence). The CDR3 protein is CASSPTWIGTDTQYF. The CDR3 DNA follows: TGTGCCAGCAGCCCTACTTGGATCGGCACAGATACGCAGTATTTT.

The V and J genes are TRBV12-3 or TRBV12-4 and TRBJ2-1; 9 bases match TRBD2. The ends lost 1 base at V and 7 bases at J; junction bases unmatched: 11. The CDR3 runs 17 residues. Written as DNA, the CDR3 is TGTGCCAGCAGTTTAGACGCATTAGCGGGAGAGGAAAATGAGCAGTTCTTC. This sequence encodes CASSLDALAGEENEQFF.

This clonotype was detected only a few times. The rearrangement links TRBV21-1 to TRBJ1-3; the D call in the table, TRBD1, was not verified against the DNA. TRBV21-1 is a pseudogene segment. The CDR3 sequence is 13 residues long. The CDR3: CASRGHSGNTIYF. CDR3 DNA: TGTGCCAGCAGGGGACACTCTGGAAACACCATATATTTT.

Ten or more counts support this clonotype. A read error may account for a junction end that differs from germline. V is TRBV5-1 and J is TRBJ2-5, with 9 positions matching TRBD1. This CDR3 has 15 amino acids. Germline values: CDR1 SGHRS, CDR2 YFSETQ. The CDR3 here is CASSLGQGAGETQYF. The CDR3 DNA reads as TGTGCCAGCAGCTTGGGACAGGGTGCGGGAGAGACCCAGTACTTC. Looking up the rest from reference TRBV5-1 and TRBJ2-5 gives the full variable domain: KAGVTQTPRYLIKTRGQQVTLSCSPISGHRSVSWYQQTPGQGLQFLFEYFSETQRNKGNFPGRFSGRQFSNSRSEMNVSTLELGDSALYLCASSLGQGAGETQYFGPGTRLLVL.

The genes are TRBV3-1 and TRBJ2-1, with TRBD2 identical over 11 bases. Germline lookup yields CDR1 LGHDT and CDR2 YNNKEL (reference sequence). The CDR3 spans 16 residues. Germline trimming cut 1 base from V and 5 bases from J; bases unmatched to any gene: 4. CDR3: CASSQGGLAADNEQFF. CDR3 nucleotide sequence: TGTGCCAGCAGCCAAGGGGGACTAGCGGCTGACAATGAGCAGTTCTTC.

The CDR3 loop is CASRPSSGRFEQYV. CDR3 DNA: TGTGCCAGCAGGCCCAGTAGCGGGAGATTCGAGCAGTACGTC. This chain connects TRBV2 to TRBJ2-7; 9 positions match TRBD2. The ends lost 6 bases at V and 6 bases at J; junction bases unmatched: 9. CDR3 length: 14 amino acids. Per germline, CDR1 SNHLY and CDR2 FYNNEI.

The chain combines TRBV7-2 with TRBJ1-6; D perhaps matches TRBD1 (6 bases). The ends were cut back, 2 bases at V and 9 bases at J, with 14 bases in the middle. Germline V lookup: CDR1 SGHTA, CDR2 FQGNSA. The CDR3 spans 15 residues. The CDR3 sequence: CASSLRQGTTSPLHF. For the CDR3, the DNA is TGTGCCAGCAGCTTAAGGCAGGGGACAACTTCACCCCTCCACTTT.

Remarks on this clonotype: A junction end diverges from the germline sequence, so it may reflect a read error. The genes are TRBV7-8 and TRBJ2-2, with D perhaps TRBD2 (5 bases). CDR3 size: 16 residues. Germline V CDR1 and CDR2: SGHVS, FQNEAQ. The CDR3 protein is CASILARVQNTGELFF. The CDR3 region has the DNA TGTGCCAGCATCTTAGCGCGAGTGCAGAACACCGGGGAGCTGTTTTTT.

The CDR3 DNA sequence: TGCAGCGCCGCAGGGTATGGGGCCAACGTCCTGACTTTC. This gives the protein CSAAGYGANVLTF. V is TRBV29-1 and J is TRBJ2-6, with D possibly being TRBD1 (5 bases). The V and J ends lost 7 bases and 3 bases respectively, with 10 bases between them. Germline CDR1 and CDR2: SQVTM and ANQGSEA. The CDR3 consists of 13 residues.

The chain has TRBV7-2 and TRBJ2-5; D is possibly TRBD1 (5 bases). The CDR3 loop spans 16 amino acids. Trimming removed 5 bases at V and 0 bases at J, with 16 bases between. Germline V CDR1 and CDR2: SGHTA, FQGNSA. The CDR3 loop reads CASSPRLAGYQETQYF. The CDR3 DNA is TGTGCCAGCAGCCCCCGGCTGGCAGGGTACCAAGAGACCCAGTACTTC.

The CDR3 DNA sequence: TGTGCCAGCAGCTCGGGACTAGCGGGACACTACGAGCAGTACGTC. It yields the protein CASSSGLAGHYEQYV. This rearrangement joins TRBV7-9 to TRBJ2-7; 13 nucleotides align to TRBD2. With 4 bases clipped from V and 3 bases from J, the junction kept 3 bases outside the gene matches. This CDR3 comprises 15 residues. Germline V lookup: CDR1 SEHNR, CDR2 FQNEAQ (reference sequence).

This clonotype was found a few times. The chain couples TRBV7-7 to TRBJ2-1; TRBD2 matches 7 bases. The CDR3 is 16 amino acids. J gave up 3 bases and V 1 base, and 6 bases lay outside the gene matches. Germline CDR1 is SSHAT and CDR2 is FNYEAQ (reference sequence). The CDR3 region is CASSLGSGGLYNEQFF. The CDR3 nucleotides are TGTGCCAGCAGCTTAGGATCGGGGGGACTCTACAATGAGCAGTTCTTC.

This clonotype was seen more than once but under ten times. The chain couples TRBV7-2 to TRBJ1-2, with unresolved D. The CDR3 is 15 residues long. V was clipped by 4 bases and J by 1 base, with 13 bases between them. The V gene's germline CDR1 is SGHTA and CDR2 FQGNSA. CDR3 protein: CASSYGPGSNYGYTF. For the CDR3, the DNA is TGTGCCAGCAGCTATGGGCCCGGAAGTAACTATGGCTACACCTTC.

This sequence joins TRBV24-1 and TRBJ2-2; no reliable D call. The CDR3 consists of 12 residues. The V gene lost 5 bases and the J gene lost 3 bases, with 3 bases spanning the gap. In germline, CDR1 is KGHDR, CDR2 SFDVKD. This chain's CDR3 is CATSAYTGELFF. CDR3 sequence (DNA): TGTGCCACCAGTGCCTACACCGGGGAGCTGTTTTTT.

This clonotype was found a few times. The rearrangement uses TRBV5-1 and TRBJ2-1, with D perhaps matching TRBD2 (5 bases). Per germline, CDR1 SGHRS and CDR2 YFSETQ. V was shortened by 4 bases and J by 0 bases, with 11 bases between the two germline ends. The CDR3 consists of 15 residues. The DNA of the CDR3 is TGCGCCAGCAGCCAGGACTTGATCTCCTACAATGAGCAGTTCTTC. Encoded protein: CASSQDLISYNEQFF.

This clonotype was seen a few times. The CDR3 is CSVSKSGTDPEKLFF. CDR3 in DNA: TGCAGTGTCTCGAAATCCGGGACAGATCCCGAAAAACTGTTTTTT. This chain joins TRBV20-1 and TRBJ1-4, with 7 bases matching TRBD1. V trimming: 7 bases; J trimming: 8 bases; junction bases outside the gene matches: 16. The germline CDR1 and CDR2 sequences are DFQATT and SNEGSKA (reference sequence). This CDR3 contains 15 residues.

The table lists this clonotype with a few counts. V and J are TRBV20-1 and TRBJ2-1, with TRBD2 identical over 10 bases. The CDR3 contains 15 residues. From germline, CDR1 is DFQATT and CDR2 SNEGSKA (reference sequence). The V and J ends lost 2 bases and 4 bases, in that order; junction bases with no gene match: 5. CDR3 loop: CSARTLAGAYNEQFF. CDR3 DNA: TGCAGTGCTAGAACCCTAGCGGGAGCGTACAATGAGCAGTTCTTC.

In this sample, this clonotype turned up many times. The chain uses TRBV29-1 and TRBJ2-3, with a possible D match to TRBD1 (7 bases). The CDR3 is made up of 14 amino acids. V gave up 3 bases and J gave up 8 bases, with 18 bases separating them. From germline, CDR1 is SQVTM and CDR2 ANQGSEA. CDR3 nucleotide sequence: TGCAGCGTTGAGAGACTATCGCAGGGGGGTACGCAGTATTTT. Its translation: CSVERLSQGGTQYF.

This chain links TRBV20-1 with TRBJ2-5, with D perhaps TRBD2 (6 bases). Germline CDR1 DFQATT, CDR2 SNEGSKA (reference sequence). The CDR3 runs 13 residues. Trimming pared 5 bases from V and 5 bases from J, leaving 15 bases between. The CDR3 loop is CSARDSGVETQYF. Written as DNA, the CDR3 is TGCAGTGCTCGGGACTCCGGAGTTGAGACCCAGTACTTC.

This clonotype was counted at least ten times. The V gene is TRBV6-2 or TRBV6-3, the J gene TRBJ2-7, with 10 bases aligning to TRBD2. The CDR3 contains 14 residues. V gave up 6 bases and J gave up 3 bases; unmatched junction bases: 5. Germline CDR1 reads MNHEY; CDR2 reads SVGEGT. The CDR3 loop is CASRWTSGFYEQYF. The CDR3 nucleotides read TGTGCCAGCAGGTGGACTAGCGGATTCTACGAGCAGTACTTC.

The CDR3 region is CASSVAPTVILEKLFF. CDR3 nucleotide sequence: TGTGCCAGCAGCGTAGCACCTACGGTGATCCTCGAAAAACTGTTTTTT. The rearrangement joins TRBV9 to TRBJ1-4; D remains ambiguous. Trimming shortened V by 0 bases and J by 8 bases, and 17 bases separated the two germline ends. Per germline, CDR1 SGDLS and CDR2 YYNGEE. The CDR3 runs 16 residues.

The chain has TRBV11-2 and TRBJ2-1, with 9 positions matching TRBD2. V dropped 2 bases and J dropped 7; count of bases not matched to a gene: 15. The CDR3 consists of 18 residues. Germline lookup yields CDR1 SGHAT and CDR2 FQNNGV. In DNA form, the CDR3 reads TGTGCCAGCAGCTTATGGAGATTAGCGGGAGATTTACTGAATGAGCAGTTCTTC. Translated, it gives CASSLWRLAGDLLNEQFF.

Only a few counts were recorded for this clonotype. V is TRBV3-1 and J is TRBJ2-1; TRBD1 matches at 10 bases. The V gene's germline CDR1 is LGHDT and CDR2 YNNKEL (reference sequence). CDR3 length equals 17 residues. The J segment lost 1 base and the V segment lost 3 bases, leaving 6 bases of the junction unmatched. The CDR3 protein is CASSQFRGQGSYNEQFF. The CDR3 bases are TGTGCCAGCAGCCAGTTCCGGGGACAGGGGTCCTACAATGAGCAGTTCTTC.

The gene calls are TRBV4-1 and TRBJ2-3, with TRBD2 as a possible D gene (7 bases). Germline V CDR1 and CDR2: MGHRA, YSYEKL. The CDR3 sequence is 17 residues long. V was cut by 0 bases and J by 2 bases, with 15 bases left in between. The CDR3 loop reads CASSQDRGAGLTDTQYF. DNA of the CDR3: TGCGCCAGCAGCCAAGACCGGGGGGCGGGCCTCACAGATACGCAGTATTTT.

CDR3 protein: CASSLVGTYNSPLHF. The CDR3 nucleotides are TGTGCCAGCAGCTTAGTGGGCACCTATAATTCACCCCTCCACTTT. This rearrangement joins TRBV11-2 to TRBJ1-6; D is unresolved. Per the germline V gene, CDR1 is SGHAT and CDR2 is FQNNGV. This CDR3 has 15 amino acids. Trimming cost V 1 base and J 2 bases, with 6 bases left between them.

The V call is TRBV5-1, the J call TRBJ2-1; TRBD2 aligns across 11 bases. The CDR3 has 18 amino acids. Germline V gene lookup returns CDR1 SGHRS and CDR2 YFSETQ. Trimming removed 3 bases from V and 2 bases from J; junction bases left unmatched: 10. DNA of the CDR3: TGCGCCAGCAGCTCGAGGGGTTCTAGCGGGAGGACCTACAATGAGCAGTTCTTC. This translates into CASSSRGSSGRTYNEQFF.

This sequence joins TRBV28 and TRBJ2-3; 8 nucleotides line up with TRBD2. Trimming at V came to 10 bases and at J to 0 bases, leaving 6 bases not matched to a gene. CDR1 MDHEN and CDR2 SYDVKM come from the germline V gene. The CDR3 contains 14 residues. CDR3 nucleotide sequence: TGTGCCATACAGCGGGAGCGAAGCACAGATACGCAGTATTTT. Its protein product is CAIQRERSTDTQYF.

There are many counts of this clonotype. The chain recombines TRBV25-1 with TRBJ1-2, with 7 bases lining up with TRBD1. Germline V gene sequence: CDR1 MGHDK, CDR2 SYGVNS. Germline trimming cut 4 bases from V and 9 bases from J; bases unmatched to any gene: 5. The CDR3 has 12 residues. CDR3 in DNA: TGTGCCAGCAGTGCCACAGGGGTTAGCTACACCTTC. Amino acid sequence: CASSATGVSYTF.